This entry concerns a single T cell receptor (beta chain). Its antigen is currently unknown. 60 Vbeta and 13 Jbeta primers were used in PCR. Authors' analysis steps: Later work found around 80 million unique TCR beta chains, with about 10 million shared. The repertoire was sequenced with immunoSEQ multiplex PCR; TCRdb's copy has only in-frame clones and lacks some. The V and J calls and clone size are taken from that table; D and trimming were inferred from the DNA. This sample's table reports approximately 100,000 clones. The CDR3 consists of 14 residues. V dropped 6 bases and J dropped 7 bases, with 14 bases sitting between them. CDR1 is SGHNT and CDR2 is YYREEE in the germline V gene (reference sequence). The data stem from a study of cytomegalovirus exposure and HLA in healthy donors. Overall study findings and caveats: The study designated over 150 TCR beta chains cytomegalovirus-associated. Among donors in an Asian-associated ancestry cluster, a later analysis reportedly found fewer N-insertions than the roughly 730-donor mean.

Material: PBMCs. The gene calls are TRBV5-4 and TRBJ1-6; D may be TRBD1 (6 bases). The origin of this receptor is a man aged 50 to 59 in good health and CMV-seronegative. The CDR3 protein is CASKGGFPNSPLHF. Here the CDR3 DNA reads TGTGCCAGCAAGGGGGGGTTTCCCAATTCACCCCTCCACTTT. The whole variable domain, remainder taken from reference TRBV5-4 and TRBJ1-6, is ETGVTQSPTHLIKTRGQQVTLRCSSQSGHNTVSWYQQALGQGPQFIFQYYREEENGRGNFPPRFSGLQFPNYSSELNVNALELDDSALYLCASKGGFPNSPLHFGNGTRLTVT.